Described below is a single T cell receptor (beta chain) sequence and its context. The data stem from a study of blood T cell repertoires in COVID-19. Study-level information: There were acute and convalescent COVID-19 samples, and they came from the United States, Italy and Spain.

The CDR3 length is 18 residues. Unmatched junction bases numbered 10, after V lost 2 bases and J lost 0 bases. CDR1 and CDR2 (germline): LGHDT, YNNKEL (reference sequence). Per the original data handling: Amplifying reference gene primers gave estimates of nucleated cell counts. The repertoire was sequenced with immunoSEQ multiplex PCR; TCRdb's copy has only in-frame clones and lacks some. V, J and clone size are those of that table, while D and trimming were read from the DNA. The table has 80,000 to 95,000 clones, roughly 80% seen once. J is TRBJ2-3 and V is TRBV3-1 (or the pseudogene TRBV3-2); TRBD2 agrees at 8 bases. The material sequenced was peripheral blood. This receptor was taken from a man older than 75 with active or convalescent COVID-19. The CDR3 loop reads CASSQFATGGPSTDTQYF. The CDR3, as DNA: TGTGCCAGCAGCCAATTCGCTACGGGGGGGCCTAGCACAGATACGCAGTATTTT.